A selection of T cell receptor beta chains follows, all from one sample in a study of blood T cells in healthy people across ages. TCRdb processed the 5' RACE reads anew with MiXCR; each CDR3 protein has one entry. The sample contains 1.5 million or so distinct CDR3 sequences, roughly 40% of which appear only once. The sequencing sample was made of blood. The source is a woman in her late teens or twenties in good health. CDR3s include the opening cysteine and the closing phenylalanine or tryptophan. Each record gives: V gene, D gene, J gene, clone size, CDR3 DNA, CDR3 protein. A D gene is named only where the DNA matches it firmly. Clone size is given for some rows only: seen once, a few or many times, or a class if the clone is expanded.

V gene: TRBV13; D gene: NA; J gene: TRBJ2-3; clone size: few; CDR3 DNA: TGTGCCAGCAGCCTCGACGGAGAAGGCACAGATACGCAGTATTTT; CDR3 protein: CASSLDGEGTDTQYF
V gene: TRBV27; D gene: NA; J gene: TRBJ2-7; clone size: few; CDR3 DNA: TGTGCCAGCAGTTCCTCCCGTGGGTCCTACGAGCAGTACTTC; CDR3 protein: CASSSSRGSYEQYF
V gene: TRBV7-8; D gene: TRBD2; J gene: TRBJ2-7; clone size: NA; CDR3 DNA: TGTGCCAGCAGCTCCGGGACTAGCGGGAGTTATTTCCGCGAGCAGTACTTC; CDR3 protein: CASSSGTSGSYFREQYF
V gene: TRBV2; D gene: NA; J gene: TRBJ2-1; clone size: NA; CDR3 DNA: TGTGCCAGCAGTGTAAGGGGGGCGGAGCGGTTCTTC; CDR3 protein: CASSVRGAERFF
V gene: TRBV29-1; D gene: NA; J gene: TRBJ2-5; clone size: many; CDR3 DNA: TGCAGCGAAACCAAGAGTGGTGGGACCCAGTACTTC; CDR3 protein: CSETKSGGTQYF
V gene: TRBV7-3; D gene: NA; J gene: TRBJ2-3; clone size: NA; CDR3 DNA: TGTGCCAGCATCGCACGACTTCCAGATACGCAGTATTTT; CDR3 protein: CASIARLPDTQYF
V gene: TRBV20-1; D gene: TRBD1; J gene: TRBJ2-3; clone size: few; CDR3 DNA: TGCAGTGCTAGACAGGGGGATTACACAGATACGCAGTATTTT; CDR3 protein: CSARQGDYTDTQYF
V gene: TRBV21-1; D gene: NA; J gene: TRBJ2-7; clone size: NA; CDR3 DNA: TGTGCCAGCCAACGAGCGGGAACCTACGAGCAGTACTTC; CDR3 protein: CASQRAGTYEQYF
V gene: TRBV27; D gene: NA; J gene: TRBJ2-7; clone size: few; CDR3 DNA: TGTACCTCGGGGGCCGGTTTTAAGTACAATGAGCAGTACTTC; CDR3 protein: CTSGAGFKYNEQYF
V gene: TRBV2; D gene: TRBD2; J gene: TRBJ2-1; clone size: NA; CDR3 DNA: TGTGCCAGCAGTGAAGCAACGGTCGCTAGCGGGAGAAAGTTCTTC; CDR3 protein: CASSEATVASGRKFF
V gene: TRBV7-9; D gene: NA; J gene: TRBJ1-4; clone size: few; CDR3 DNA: TGTGCCAGCAGCCCTACAGGCAAGATTGAAAAACTGTTTTTT; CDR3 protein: CASSPTGKIEKLFF
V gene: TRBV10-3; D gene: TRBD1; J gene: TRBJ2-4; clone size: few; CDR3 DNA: TGTGCCATCAGCCAAGGGACAGGACTAGCCAAAAACATTCAGTACTTC; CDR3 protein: CAISQGTGLAKNIQYF
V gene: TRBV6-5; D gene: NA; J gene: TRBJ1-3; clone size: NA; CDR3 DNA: TGTGCCAGCAGTTACGGGGTACCTAGCTCTGGAAACACCATATATTTT; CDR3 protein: CASSYGVPSSGNTIYF
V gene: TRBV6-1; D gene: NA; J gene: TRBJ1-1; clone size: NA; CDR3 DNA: TGTGCCAGCAGTGAAAGTAGGTTGAACACCGAAGCTTTCTTT; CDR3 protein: CASSESRLNTEAFF
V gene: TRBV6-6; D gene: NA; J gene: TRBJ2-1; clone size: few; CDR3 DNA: TGTGCCAGCAGTTCCCGGGGCCCCAGCTCCTACAATGAGCAGTTCTTC; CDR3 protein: CASSSRGPSSYNEQFF
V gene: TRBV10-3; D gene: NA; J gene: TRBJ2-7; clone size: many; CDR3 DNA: TGTGCCATCAGTGATTTGGGGTACGAGCAGTACTTC; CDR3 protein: CAISDLGYEQYF
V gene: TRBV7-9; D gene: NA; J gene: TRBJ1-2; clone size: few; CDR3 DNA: TGTGCCAGCAGCTTATGGACAAGATCTAACTATGGCTACACCTTC; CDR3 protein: CASSLWTRSNYGYTF
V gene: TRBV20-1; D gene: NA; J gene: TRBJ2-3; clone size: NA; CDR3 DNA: TGCAGTGCTAGAGATTTGGGTCTAGTCACAGATACGCAGTATTTT; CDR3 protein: CSARDLGLVTDTQYF